One and the same sample provided the 2 T cell receptor beta chains below, sequenced in a study of shared T cell receptors in the human thymus. Profiling relied on immunoSEQ multiplex PCR, and the TCRdb table lists in-frame clones only, not all of them. This sample has 540,000 or so clones, with about 84% found just once. The same sample was also studied in work on human thymus T cells.

The sample consisted of thymocytes. The receptors shown here come from a boy under two years old with a congenital heart defect.

The genes are TRBV10-1 and TRBJ2-5; 7 nucleotides match TRBD2. The trim removed 3 bases at V and 4 bases at J, leaving 8 bases unmatched. The germline gives CDR1 WNHNN, CDR2 SYGVQD (reference sequence). The CDR3 covers 15 residues. The CDR3 DNA reads as TGCGCCAGCAGTGACCCGGGGGGTCTGAGAGAGACCCAGTACTTC. Translation: CASSDPGGLRETQYF.

The chain combines TRBV5-5 with TRBJ2-3, with D possibly matching TRBD2 (6 bases). The CDR3 contains 15 residues. Trimming cost V 3 bases and J 6 bases, with 17 bases left between them. The germline gives CDR1 SGHKS, CDR2 YYEKEE (reference sequence). The CDR3 DNA follows: TGTGCCAGCAGCTCCCGGGACTTCCTTGGGGATACGCAGTATTTT. As protein: CASSSRDFLGDTQYF. The complete variable domain, with remaining parts taken from reference TRBV5-5 and TRBJ2-3, reads DAGVTQSPTHLIKTRGQQVTLRCSPISGHKSVSWYQQVLGQGPQFIFQYYEKEERGRGNFPDRFSARQFPNYSSELNVNALLLGDSALYLCASSSRDFLGDTQYFGPGTRLTVL.